These 2 T cell receptor beta chains share one sample of origin, sequenced in a study of shared clonotypes between healthy human individuals. The repertoire was sequenced with immunoSEQ multiplex PCR; TCRdb's copy has only in-frame clones and lacks some. The data contain around 700,000 clones, 74% of them singletons. The sequenced material came from memory CD4+ T cells sorted from blood. Subset here: CD45RA-negative fraction. These receptors were collected from a woman aged 30 to 39 in good health.

V usage is TRBV6-1 and J usage is TRBJ2-2; no reliable D call. CDR1 and CDR2 (germline): MNHNS, SASEGT. The CDR3 is made up of 16 amino acids. V lost 2 bases, J lost 0 bases, and 10 bases lay in between. The CDR3 sequence: CASSELNPANTGELFF. The DNA of the CDR3 is TGTGCCAGCAGTGAATTAAATCCCGCGAACACCGGGGAGCTGTTTTTT.

The chain is built from TRBV19 and TRBJ1-5, with 11 bases identical to TRBD1. Trimming removed 10 bases from V and 0 bases from J; junction bases left unmatched: 8. Germline CDR1 reads LNHDA; CDR2 reads SQIVND (reference sequence). CDR3 length equals 16 residues. CDR3 residues: CATQGQGGNSNQPQHF. As DNA, the CDR3 is TGTGCCACCCAGGGACAGGGGGGGAATAGCAATCAGCCCCAGCATTTT.